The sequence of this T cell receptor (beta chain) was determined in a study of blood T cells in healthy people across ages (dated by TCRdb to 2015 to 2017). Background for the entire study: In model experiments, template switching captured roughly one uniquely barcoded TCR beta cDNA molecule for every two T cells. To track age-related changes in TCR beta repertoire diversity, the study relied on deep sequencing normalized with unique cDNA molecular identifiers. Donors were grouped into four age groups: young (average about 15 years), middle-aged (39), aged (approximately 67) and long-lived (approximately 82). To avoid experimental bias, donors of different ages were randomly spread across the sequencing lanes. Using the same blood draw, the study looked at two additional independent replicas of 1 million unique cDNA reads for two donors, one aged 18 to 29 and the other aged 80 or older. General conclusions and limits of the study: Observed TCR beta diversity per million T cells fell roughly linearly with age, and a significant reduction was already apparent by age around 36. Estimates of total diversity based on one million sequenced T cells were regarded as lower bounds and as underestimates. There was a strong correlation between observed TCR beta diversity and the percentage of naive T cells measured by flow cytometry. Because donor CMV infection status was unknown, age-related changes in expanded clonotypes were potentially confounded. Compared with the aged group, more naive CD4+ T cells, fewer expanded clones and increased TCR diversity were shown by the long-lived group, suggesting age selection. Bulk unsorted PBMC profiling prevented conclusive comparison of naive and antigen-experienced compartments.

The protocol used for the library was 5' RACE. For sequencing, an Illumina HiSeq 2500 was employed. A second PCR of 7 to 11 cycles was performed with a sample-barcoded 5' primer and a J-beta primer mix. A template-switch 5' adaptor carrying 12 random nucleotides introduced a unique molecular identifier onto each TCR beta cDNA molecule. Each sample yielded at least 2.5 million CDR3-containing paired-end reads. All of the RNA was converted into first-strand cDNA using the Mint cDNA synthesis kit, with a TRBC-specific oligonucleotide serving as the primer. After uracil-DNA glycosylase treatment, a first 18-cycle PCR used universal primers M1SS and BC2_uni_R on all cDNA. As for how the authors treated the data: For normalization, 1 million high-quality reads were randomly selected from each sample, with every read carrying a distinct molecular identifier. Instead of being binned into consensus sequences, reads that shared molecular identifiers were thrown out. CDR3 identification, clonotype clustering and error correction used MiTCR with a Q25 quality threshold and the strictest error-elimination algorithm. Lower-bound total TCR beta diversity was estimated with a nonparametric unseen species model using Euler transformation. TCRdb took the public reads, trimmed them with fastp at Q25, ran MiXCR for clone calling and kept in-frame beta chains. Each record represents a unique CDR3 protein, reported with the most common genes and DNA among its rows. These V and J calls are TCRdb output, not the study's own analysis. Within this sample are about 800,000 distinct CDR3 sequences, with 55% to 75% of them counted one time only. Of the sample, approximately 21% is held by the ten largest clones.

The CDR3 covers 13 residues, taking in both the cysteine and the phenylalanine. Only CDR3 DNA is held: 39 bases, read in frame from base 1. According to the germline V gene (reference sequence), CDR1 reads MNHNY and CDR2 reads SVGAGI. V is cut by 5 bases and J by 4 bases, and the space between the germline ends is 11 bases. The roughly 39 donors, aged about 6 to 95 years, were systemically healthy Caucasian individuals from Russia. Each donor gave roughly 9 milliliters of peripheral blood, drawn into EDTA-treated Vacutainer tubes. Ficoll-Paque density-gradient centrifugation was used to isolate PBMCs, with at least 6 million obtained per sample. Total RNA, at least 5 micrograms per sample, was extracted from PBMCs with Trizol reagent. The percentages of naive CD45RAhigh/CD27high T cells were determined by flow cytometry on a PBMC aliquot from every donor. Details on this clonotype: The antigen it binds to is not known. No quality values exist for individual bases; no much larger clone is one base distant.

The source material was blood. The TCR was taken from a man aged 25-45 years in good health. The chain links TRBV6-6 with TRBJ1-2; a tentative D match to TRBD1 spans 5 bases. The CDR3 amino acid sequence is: CASSPSDIYGYTF. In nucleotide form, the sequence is TGTGCCAGCAGTCCCTCGGACATCTATGGCTACACCTTC.